These 21 T cell receptor beta chains were all obtained from the same sample, sequenced in a study of CD8+ T cells in alopecia areata. RNA, once extracted, was reverse transcribed into cDNA for use as the sequencing template. Produced via immunoSEQ multiplex PCR; TCRdb's table is partial and in-frame only. The data hold under 150,000 clones, with 80% to 90% observed a single time. Treatment described: oral pan-JAK inhibitor, 5-10 mg twice daily. The material sequenced was CD8+ T cells sorted from blood, taken at week 4, from a patient treated with tofacitinib. Receptors originate from a human donor with alopecia areata.

The CDR3 DNA follows: TGCGCCAGCAGCCAAGTAACGGGGGCCGCGAACACCGGGGAGCTGTTTTTT. Protein product: CASSQVTGAANTGELFF. The chain couples TRBV4-1 to TRBJ2-2; the D gene could be TRBD1 or TRBD2 (6 bases each). The CDR3 is 17 amino acids. Per the germline V gene, CDR1 is MGHRA and CDR2 is YSYEKL. Trimming took 1 base from V and 0 from J, leaving 12 bases between them.

The chain carries TRBV6-6 and TRBJ1-1; no firm D call. This CDR3 region has 9 residues. Germline lookup yields CDR1 MNHNY and CDR2 SVGAGI (reference sequence). V was shortened by 8 bases and J by 11 bases, with 9 bases between the two germline ends. The CDR3 bases are TGTGCCAGCGGTGGTCCTGCTTTCTTT. It yields the protein CASGGPAFF.

V and J are TRBV2 and TRBJ1-5; D is unclear. V gave up 6 bases and J gave up 7 bases, with 1 base separating them. Germline-derived CDR1 and CDR2 are SNHLY and FYNNEI. The CDR3 totals 9 residues. In DNA, the CDR3 is TGTGCCAGCAGGCAGCCCCAGCATTTT. Translation gives CASRQPQHF.

The chain is built from TRBV4-3 and TRBJ1-2; the match to TRBD1 covers 7 bases. The CDR3 runs 16 residues. Germline CDR1 and CDR2: LGHNA and YSLEER. V lost 2 bases, J lost 0 bases, and 6 bases stayed unmatched. The CDR3: CASSQSYRGSNYGYTF. The CDR3, as DNA: TGCGCCAGCAGCCAATCATACAGGGGTTCTAACTATGGCTACACCTTC.

The chain couples TRBV7-9 to TRBJ2-1, with TRBD2 matching 7 bases. Germline-derived CDR1 and CDR2 are SEHNR and FQNEAQ (reference sequence). Losses at the gene ends were 5 bases for V and 3 bases for J; bases not matched to a gene: 13. The CDR3 has 17 amino acids. The CDR3 sequence: CASSPSGTVPYYNEQFF. The CDR3 nucleotides read TGTGCCAGCAGCCCCAGCGGGACCGTACCTTACTACAATGAGCAGTTCTTC.

This clone was recorded only once. The V call is TRBV2, the J call TRBJ2-7, with a tentative D call TRBD2 (6 bases). Deletions cut 1 base from V and 5 bases from J, with 15 bases between. CDR3 length: 15 residues. Germline loops: CDR1 SNHLY, CDR2 FYNNEI. CDR3 residues: CASSEGSGGNHEQYF. In nucleotides, the CDR3 is TGTGCCAGCAGTGAAGGTAGCGGTGGGAATCACGAGCAGTACTTC.

J is TRBJ2-3 and V is TRBV13; TRBD2 agrees at 10 bases. J lost 0 bases, V lost 3 bases, and 15 bases had no gene match. Germline V gene lookup returns CDR1 PRHDT and CDR2 FYEKMQ (reference sequence). CDR3 length equals 20 residues. The CDR3 here is CASSFFPRSGGKSSTDTQYF. The DNA for the CDR3 is TGTGCCAGCAGCTTCTTTCCGCGTAGCGGGGGGAAGTCTAGCACAGATACGCAGTATTTT.

The V and J genes are TRBV2 and TRBJ1-3; 7 bases are shared with TRBD1. The CDR3 runs to 15 residues. With V trimmed by 7 bases and J by 0 bases, 6 bases remained unmatched. Germline assignment: CDR1 SNHLY and CDR2 FYNNEI. In nucleotides, the CDR3 is TGTGCCAGCACCATGGGACAGTACTCTGGAAACACCATATATTTT. This sequence encodes CASTMGQYSGNTIYF. The full variable domain, with the rest looked up from reference TRBV2 and TRBJ1-3, is EPEVTQTPSHQVTQMGQEVILRCVPISNHLYFYWYRQILGQKVEFLVSFYNNEISEKSEIFDDQFSVERPDGSNFTLKIRSTKLEDSAMYFCASTMGQYSGNTIYFGEGSWLTVV.

The chain combines TRBV27 with TRBJ2-7; 9 nucleotides agree with TRBD2. The CDR3 contains 16 residues. Trimming at V came to 3 bases and at J to 0 bases, leaving 6 bases not matched to a gene. Germline assignment: CDR1 MNHEY and CDR2 SMNVEV (reference sequence). The chain's CDR3 is CASSFLAGGSSYEQYF. CDR3 DNA: TGTGCCAGCAGTTTTTTGGCGGGGGGGAGCTCCTACGAGCAGTACTTC.

The chain links TRBV5-1 to TRBJ2-5; 7 bases fit TRBD1. Germline-derived CDR1 and CDR2 are SGHRS and YFSETQ. V shed 4 bases and J 5 bases; nucleotides not matched to a gene: 8. This CDR3 contains 14 residues. CDR3 loop: CASSSVQGFETQYF. DNA for the CDR3: TGCGCCAGCAGCAGTGTACAGGGGTTTGAGACCCAGTACTTC.

This sequence joins TRBV7-2 and TRBJ2-1; D might be TRBD1 (5 bases). The CDR3 length is 12 residues. Trimming left V 5 bases short and J 7 bases short, with 9 bases between. Germline CDR1 and CDR2: SGHTA and FQGNSA. CDR3 nucleotides: TGTGCCAGCAGCCGACAGTGGAATGAGCAGTTCTTC. This translates into CASSRQWNEQFF.

V is TRBV19 and J is TRBJ1-6, with D perhaps matching TRBD1 (6 bases). V was trimmed by 7 bases and J by 7 bases, leaving 8 bases between them. The germline gives CDR1 LNHDA, CDR2 SQIVND (reference sequence). This CDR3 is 12 amino acids long. The DNA for the CDR3 is TGTGCCAGTACCCAGGGGAATTCACCCCTCCACTTT. Its protein product is CASTQGNSPLHF.

CDR3 sequence: CASSQEISDPNGYTF. The CDR3 DNA is TGCGCCAGCAGCCAAGAAATCTCGGATCCGAATGGCTACACCTTC. This chain connects TRBV4-3 to TRBJ1-2; D not resolved. The CDR3 covers 15 residues. Trimming removed 0 bases from V and 6 bases from J, with 14 bases in between. Germline assignment: CDR1 LGHNA and CDR2 YSLEER.

The genes are TRBV15 and TRBJ1-1; a weak D match, TRBD1 (5 bases). CDR1 is LNHNV and CDR2 is YYDKDF in the germline V gene (reference sequence). Trimming pared 4 bases from V and 7 bases from J, leaving 19 bases between. The CDR3 is 15 amino acids. CDR3 sequence: CATSTTKAGLVEAFF. The CDR3 DNA is TGTGCCACCAGCACAACAAAAGCAGGGTTGGTTGAAGCTTTCTTT. The whole variable domain, remainder taken from reference TRBV15 and TRBJ1-1, is DAMVIQNPRYQVTQFGKPVTLSCSQTLNHNVMYWYQQKSSQAPKLLFHYYDKDFNNEADTPDNFQSRRPNTSFCFLDIRSPGLGDTAMYLCATSTTKAGLVEAFFGQGTRLTVV.

The chain carries TRBV12-5 and TRBJ2-3; 13 bases match TRBD2. This CDR3 has 16 residues. Germline V gene data show CDR1 as LGHNT and CDR2 as FRNRAP. Losses at the gene ends were 6 bases for V and 1 base for J; bases not matched to a gene: 4. The CDR3, as DNA: TGTGCTAGTGGCACTAGCGGGGGGGCGGGCACAGATACGCAGTATTTT. The encoded protein is CASGTSGGAGTDTQYF.

This clone was picked up one time. The chain is built from TRBV19 and TRBJ2-1; no firm D call. Trimming shortened V by 3 bases and J by 9 bases, and 6 bases separated the two germline ends. This CDR3 spans 11 amino acids. CDR1 is LNHDA, CDR2 SQIVND, per germline (reference sequence). CDR3 region: CASSIGAEQFF. The CDR3 bases are TGTGCCAGTAGTATTGGAGCTGAGCAGTTCTTC.

The rearrangement joins TRBV2 to TRBJ2-7, with a tentative D call TRBD1 (6 bases). This CDR3 spans 16 amino acids. Germline V gives CDR1 SNHLY, CDR2 FYNNEI. Trimming removed 8 bases from V and 2 bases from J, with 22 bases in between. The DNA of the CDR3 is TGTGCCAGCGTTGGGAACGACAGGAAACAAGCCTACGAGCAGTACTTC. Residues: CASVGNDRKQAYEQYF.

The chain is built from TRBV27 and TRBJ2-5; no firm D call. Germline CDR1 MNHEY, CDR2 SMNVEV (reference sequence). The V gene lost 4 bases and the J gene lost 5 bases, with 11 bases spanning the gap. The CDR3 runs 13 residues. CDR3 residues: CASSSGPWETQYF. CDR3 DNA: TGTGCCAGCAGTTCTGGACCCTGGGAGACCCAGTACTTC.

The gene calls are TRBV27 and TRBJ2-4; the D gene is possibly TRBD1 (5 bases). This CDR3 has 13 residues. Germline V gene sequence: CDR1 MNHEY, CDR2 SMNVEV (reference sequence). Trimming took off 0 bases at V and 13 bases at J, with 13 bases between the two ends. The CDR3: CASSLSLDSPQYF. DNA for the CDR3: TGTGCCAGCAGTTTATCCCTAGACAGTCCCCAGTACTTC.

In this sample, this clone turned up a few times. The rearrangement joins TRBV4-3 to TRBJ2-7; 8 nucleotides align to TRBD2. The CDR3 is 15 amino acids. Per germline, CDR1 LGHNA and CDR2 YSLEER. J gave up 1 base and V 2 bases, and 4 bases lay outside the gene matches. The CDR3 bases are TGCGCCAGCAGCCAAAGTGCGGGGGGATCCTACGAGCAGTACTTC. This sequence encodes CASSQSAGGSYEQYF.

V usage is TRBV14 and J usage is TRBJ2-3, with 10 positions matching TRBD2. Trimming took 4 bases from V and 4 from J; bases not matched to a gene: 8. This CDR3 has 16 amino acids. CDR1 and CDR2 from the germline V gene are SGHDN and FVKESK. The CDR3 DNA is TGTGCCAGCAGCCCAGGGCCAGCGGGGGGGCCAGATACGCAGTATTTT. Its protein product is CASSPGPAGGPDTQYF.